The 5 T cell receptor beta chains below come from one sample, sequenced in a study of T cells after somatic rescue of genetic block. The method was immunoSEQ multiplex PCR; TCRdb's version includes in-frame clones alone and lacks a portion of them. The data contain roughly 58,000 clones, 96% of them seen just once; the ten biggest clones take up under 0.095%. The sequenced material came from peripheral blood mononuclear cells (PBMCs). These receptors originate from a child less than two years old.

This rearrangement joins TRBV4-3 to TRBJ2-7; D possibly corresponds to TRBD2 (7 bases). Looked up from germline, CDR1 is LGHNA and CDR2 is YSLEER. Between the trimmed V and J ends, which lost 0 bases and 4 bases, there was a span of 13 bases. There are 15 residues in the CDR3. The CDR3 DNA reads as TGCGCCAGCAGCCAAGATAGGGGGGGAAGGTACGAGCAGTACTTC. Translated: CASSQDRGGRYEQYF.

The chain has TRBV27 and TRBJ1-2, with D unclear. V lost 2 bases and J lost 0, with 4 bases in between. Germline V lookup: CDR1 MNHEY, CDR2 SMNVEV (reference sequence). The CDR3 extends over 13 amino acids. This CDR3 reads CASSLRANYGYTF. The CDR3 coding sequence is TGTGCCAGCAGTTTAAGGGCTAACTATGGCTACACCTTC.

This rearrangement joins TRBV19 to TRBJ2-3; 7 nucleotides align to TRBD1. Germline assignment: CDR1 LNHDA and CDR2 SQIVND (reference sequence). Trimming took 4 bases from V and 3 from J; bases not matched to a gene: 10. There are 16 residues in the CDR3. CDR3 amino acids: CASSTYRDRGTDTQYF. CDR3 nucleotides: TGTGCCAGTAGTACCTACCGGGACAGAGGAACAGATACGCAGTATTTT. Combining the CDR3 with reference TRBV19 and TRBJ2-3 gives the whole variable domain DGGITQSPKYLFRKEGQNVTLSCEQNLNHDAMYWYRQDPGQGLRLIYYSQIVNDFQKGDIAEGYSVSREKKESFPLTVTSAQKNPTAFYLCASSTYRDRGTDTQYFGPGTRLTVL.

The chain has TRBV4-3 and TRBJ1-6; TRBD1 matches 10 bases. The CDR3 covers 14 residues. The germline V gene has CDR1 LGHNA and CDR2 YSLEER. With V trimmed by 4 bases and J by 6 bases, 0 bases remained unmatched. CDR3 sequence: CASSRDRGNSPLHF. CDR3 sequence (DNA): TGCGCCAGCAGCCGGGACAGGGGTAATTCACCCCTCCACTTT.

The CDR3, as DNA: TGTGCCAGCAGACAGGGTAACGGGGCCAACGTCCTGACTTTC. The encoded protein is CASRQGNGANVLTF. V usage is TRBV6-6 and J usage is TRBJ2-6, with D possibly TRBD1 on 6 matching bases. Germline values: CDR1 MNHNY, CDR2 SVGAGI (reference sequence). V was cut by 6 bases and J by 4 bases, with 10 bases left in between. The CDR3 spans 14 residues.